Each of the 23 T cell receptor beta chains below was sequenced from the same sample in a study of T cell repertoires in cytomegalovirus infection. MiXCR, run by TCRdb on the reads, gives a single entry per CDR3 protein. The sample carries fewer than 550,000 distinct CDR3 sequences, approximately 32% recorded once. Input material: PBMCs. The source of these receptors is a human donor in good health (CMV status not recorded). Some clones in this sample may be carry-over from other donors' samples.

This sequence joins TRBV20-1 and TRBJ1-1; tentatively, D is TRBD1 (6 bases). CDR1 and CDR2 (germline): DFQATT, SNEGSKA (reference sequence). V gave up 1 base and J gave up 4 bases, with 10 bases separating them. The CDR3 is made up of 13 amino acids. The CDR3 loop reads CSARVQGGTEAFF. CDR3 DNA: TGCAGTGCTAGAGTACAGGGAGGCACTGAAGCTTTCTTT.

At least ten counts were recorded for this clonotype. This chain uses TRBV7-6 with TRBJ2-3, with TRBD1 matching over 7 bases. J lost 7 bases, V lost 4 bases, and 11 bases had no gene match. Per germline, CDR1 SGHVS and CDR2 FNYEAQ. The CDR3 runs 15 residues. The CDR3 DNA sequence: TGTGCCAGCAGCTCCGGGACAGATCGTAAGAATACGCAGTATTTT. Translation: CASSSGTDRKNTQYF.

The V and J genes are TRBV6-2 or TRBV6-3 and TRBJ2-3; possibly TRBD2 for D (5 bases). Between the trimmed V and J ends, which lost 0 bases and 3 bases, there was a span of 7 bases. CDR1 MNHEY and CDR2 SVGEGT come from the germline V gene. This CDR3 comprises 14 residues. The CDR3 loop reads CASSYSRVTDTQYF. In DNA form, the CDR3 reads TGTGCCAGCAGTTACTCGCGGGTGACAGATACGCAGTATTTT.

In the case of this clonotype: Possible read error: a much larger clone is one base away. The final CDR3 position lacks the conserved phenylalanine or tryptophan, pointing to a likely read error. The chain recombines TRBV7-4 with TRBJ2-5; no clear D gene. CDR1 and CDR2 (germline): SGHVT, SQSDAQ. The germline V and J ends were trimmed by 6 bases and 3 bases, with 2 bases remaining between them. The length of the CDR3 is 10 residues. CDR3 in amino acids: CASSKETQYI. For the CDR3, the DNA is TGTGCCAGCAGTAAAGAGACCCAGTACATC.

This chain joins TRBV25-1 and TRBJ2-2; 9 nucleotides line up with TRBD2. Trimming cost V 8 bases and J 5 bases; bases outside gene matches: 3. Germline V gene lookup returns CDR1 MGHDK and CDR2 SYGVNS. The CDR3 consists of 13 residues. The CDR3 sequence is CASQLAGTGELFF. CDR3 bases: TGTGCCAGCCAGCTAGCGGGGACCGGGGAGCTGTTTTTT.

The chain links TRBV25-1 to TRBJ1-4; 8 bases agree with TRBD1. The CDR3 has 15 residues. From germline, CDR1 is MGHDK and CDR2 SYGVNS. Trimming at V came to 2 bases and at J to 5 bases, leaving 4 bases not matched to a gene. CDR3 loop: CASSEGTGRNEKLFF. The CDR3 bases are TGTGCCAGCAGTGAAGGGACAGGAAGAAATGAAAAACTGTTTTTT. The full variable domain, its missing parts supplied by reference TRBV25-1 and TRBJ1-4, is EADIYQTPRYLVIGTGKKITLECSQTMGHDKMYWYQQDPGMELHLIHYSYGVNSTEKGDLSSESTVSRIRTEHFPLTLESARPSHTSQYLCASSEGTGRNEKLFFGSGTQLSVL.

This clonotype was observed at least ten times. The gene calls are TRBV6-1 and TRBJ1-2, with D unclear. CDR1 and CDR2 from the germline V gene are MNHNS and SASEGT. CDR3 length: 14 residues. The V gene lost 2 bases and the J gene lost 4 bases, with 11 bases spanning the gap. The CDR3 sequence: CASSERVQLYGYTF. The CDR3 nucleotides read TGTGCCAGCAGTGAAAGGGTCCAGCTCTATGGCTACACCTTC.

CDR3 DNA sequence: TGTGCCAGCAGCCTCCGGGACAGGGATAAGAACACTGAAGCTTTCTTT. Translating it yields CASSLRDRDKNTEAFF. This rearrangement joins TRBV5-5 to TRBJ1-1; 9 bases are shared with TRBD1. The length of the CDR3 is 16 residues. Per germline, CDR1 SGHKS and CDR2 YYEKEE (reference sequence). V dropped 4 bases and J dropped 1; count of bases not matched to a gene: 8.

This chain connects TRBV28 to TRBJ1-5; TRBD1 agrees at 7 bases. The V and J ends lost 8 bases and 3 bases, in that order; junction bases with no gene match: 7. Germline V lookup: CDR1 MDHEN, CDR2 SYDVKM. CDR3 size: 14 residues. This chain's CDR3 is CASFAGQINQPQHF. The DNA of the CDR3 is TGTGCCAGCTTCGCGGGACAGATCAATCAGCCCCAGCATTTT.

The V and J genes are TRBV11-2 and TRBJ1-2; no clear D gene. Trimming left V 5 bases short and J 13 bases short, with 11 bases between. The CDR3 consists of 10 residues. Germline loops: CDR1 SGHAT, CDR2 FQNNGV. The CDR3 reads CASSHRTLTF. The DNA of the CDR3 is TGTGCCAGCAGCCACCGAACACTCACCTTC.

This clonotype appeared a few times. This chain connects TRBV27 to TRBJ1-2; the D gene is possibly TRBD1 (6 bases). V was clipped by 5 bases and J by 6 bases, with 22 bases between them. The CDR3 has 16 residues. Germline V gene sequence: CDR1 MNHEY, CDR2 SMNVEV (reference sequence). CDR3 sequence reads: CASSNLDSSLGDGYTF. The CDR3 DNA follows: TGTGCCAGCAGTAACCTGGACAGTTCCTTGGGCGATGGCTACACCTTC.

This clonotype was counted many times. The gene calls are TRBV4-2 and TRBJ2-5; D uncertain. The CDR3 extends over 15 amino acids. V lost 0 bases to trimming and J lost 2 bases, with 10 bases between them. Germline CDR1 reads LGHNA; CDR2 reads YNFKEQ. In DNA, the CDR3 is TGTGCCAGCAGCCAAGATAGAGGCGGTCAAGAGACCCAGTACTTC. It encodes CASSQDRGGQETQYF.

The chain uses TRBV6-2 or TRBV6-3 and TRBJ2-7; D uncertain. The V gene lost 2 bases and the J gene lost 8 bases, with 7 bases spanning the gap. The CDR3 sequence is 11 residues long. Germline V gives CDR1 MNHEY, CDR2 SVGEGT. In DNA form, the CDR3 reads TGTGCCAGCAGTTACGGTGGGAAGCAGTACTTC. This gives the protein CASSYGGKQYF.

A note on this clonotype: One end of the junction fails to match germline, which may point to a read error. This chain joins TRBV7-6 and TRBJ2-2; D not certain. The CDR3 has 16 residues. Germline assignment: CDR1 SGHVS and CDR2 FNYEAQ. The CDR3 reads CASSSVAVSNTGELFF. The CDR3, as DNA: TGTGCTAGCAGCTCCGTGGCGGTTTCGAACACCGGGGAGCTGTTTTTT.

This clonotype was counted at least ten times. This sequence joins TRBV7-6 and TRBJ2-7; no clear D. CDR1 is SGHVS, CDR2 FNYEAQ, per germline. This CDR3 is built from 15 residues. Trimming took off 1 base at V and 2 bases at J, with 12 bases between the two ends. The CDR3 sequence: CASSLGPARTYEQYF. CDR3 DNA: TGTGCCAGCAGCTTAGGTCCAGCCCGGACCTACGAGCAGTACTTC.

J is TRBJ1-1 and V is TRBV20-1; tentatively, D is TRBD1 (5 bases). Germline values: CDR1 DFQATT, CDR2 SNEGSKA (reference sequence). The CDR3 spans 15 residues. Trimming took 0 bases from V and 3 from J, leaving 14 bases between them. CDR3 coding DNA: TGCAGTGCTAGAGATGCGGGGGGGGTAGACACTGAAGCTTTCTTT. It encodes CSARDAGGVDTEAFF.

The V call is TRBV12-3 or TRBV12-4, the J call TRBJ2-1; D is possibly TRBD2 (7 bases). Trimming stripped 10 bases from V and 2 bases from J, with 9 bases between. This CDR3 spans 12 amino acids. The CDR3, as DNA: TGTGCCATCGGGGGGCCCTACAATGAGCAGTTCTTC. This sequence encodes CAIGGPYNEQFF.

The J gene is TRBJ2-3, the V gene TRBV30, with 9 bases that match TRBD1. With 3 bases clipped from V and 13 bases from J, the junction kept 17 bases outside the gene matches. Germline CDR1 and CDR2: GTSNPN and SVGIG (reference sequence). The CDR3 covers 15 residues. CDR3 sequence reads: CAWSPPWTGALAEYF. CDR3 DNA: TGTGCCTGGAGCCCGCCCTGGACAGGGGCCTTAGCGGAGTATTTT.

This clonotype came up many times. This chain connects TRBV7-2 to TRBJ2-3, with D perhaps matching TRBD2 (6 bases). CDR1 and CDR2 (germline): SGHTA, FQGNSA. The CDR3 length is 16 residues. The V gene lost 0 bases and the J gene lost 2 bases, with 12 bases spanning the gap. CDR3: CASSLAGGAATDTQYF. The CDR3 region has the DNA TGTGCCAGCAGCTTAGCCGGGGGAGCGGCCACAGATACGCAGTATTTT.

About this clonotype: One base away lies a much larger clone, so this may be a sequencing read error. The rearrangement uses TRBV27 and TRBJ2-2; a weak D match, TRBD2 (7 bases). The CDR3 runs to 16 residues. From germline, CDR1 is MNHEY and CDR2 SMNVEV (reference sequence). The CDR3 region is CASSLSGGRLTGVLFF. The CDR3 DNA reads as TGTGCCAGCAGTTTATCGGGGGGGCGCCTGACCGGGGTGCTGTTTTTT.

As concerns this clonotype: A clone one base away is much larger, so this may be a read error. The chain is built from TRBV6-4 and TRBJ2-3; D is ambiguous. This CDR3 is 16 amino acids long. The germline V gene encodes CDR1 MRHNA and CDR2 SNTAGT. The chain's CDR3 is CASIDSAASSTDTQYF. The CDR3 nucleotides are TGTGCCAGCATTGACTCGGCTGCCTCTAGCACAGATACGCAGTATTTT.

There are many counts of this clonotype. The V call is TRBV7-6, the J call TRBJ1-5; TRBD1 aligns across 8 bases. Per germline, CDR1 SGHVS and CDR2 FNYEAQ. The CDR3 runs to 20 residues. Germline trimming cut 4 bases from V and 7 bases from J; bases unmatched to any gene: 24. CDR3 DNA: TGTGCCAGCAGCTATAAACAACCGACTACAGGACAGGGCGGTGGACAGCCCCAGCATTTT. This sequence encodes CASSYKQPTTGQGGGQPQHF.

This clonotype has only a few counts. V usage is TRBV7-9 and J usage is TRBJ2-5; 10 bases match TRBD1. Germline V lookup: CDR1 SEHNR, CDR2 FQNEAQ (reference sequence). Unmatched junction bases numbered 7, after V lost 6 bases and J lost 6 bases. The CDR3 has 14 amino acids. For the CDR3, the DNA is TGTGCCAGCAGGGACGACAGGGGGCAACAGACCCAGTACTTC. Encoded protein: CASRDDRGQQTQYF.